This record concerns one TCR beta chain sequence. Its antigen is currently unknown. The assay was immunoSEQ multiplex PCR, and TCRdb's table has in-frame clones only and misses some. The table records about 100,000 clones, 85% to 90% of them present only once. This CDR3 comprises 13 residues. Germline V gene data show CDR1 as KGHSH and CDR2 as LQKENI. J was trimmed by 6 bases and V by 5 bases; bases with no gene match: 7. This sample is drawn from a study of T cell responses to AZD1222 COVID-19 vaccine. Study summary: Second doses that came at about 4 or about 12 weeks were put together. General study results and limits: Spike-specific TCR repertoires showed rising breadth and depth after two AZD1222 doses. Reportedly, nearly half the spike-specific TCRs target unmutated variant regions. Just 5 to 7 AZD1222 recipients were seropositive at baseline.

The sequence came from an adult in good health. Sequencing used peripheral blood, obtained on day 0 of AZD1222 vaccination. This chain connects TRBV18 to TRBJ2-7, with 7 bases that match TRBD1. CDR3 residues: CASSSDRAGEQYF. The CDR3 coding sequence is TGTGCCAGCTCATCAGACAGGGCGGGCGAGCAGTACTTC.